This TCR beta chain was sequenced in a study of blood T cell repertoires in COVID-19. As processed by the authors: The authors estimated nucleated cell counts from reference gene primer amplification. Using immunoSEQ multiplex PCR, the repertoire was profiled, and TCRdb retains in-frame clones only, with some absent. The V and J calls and the clone size are those of that table, but D and trimming were determined from the DNA. Of around 260,000 clones in the sample, 75% to 90% were seen once. The germline V gene encodes CDR1 MDHEN and CDR2 SYDVKM. The CDR3 spans 12 residues. V was clipped by 6 bases and J by 13 bases, with 19 bases between them.

The V call is TRBV28, the J call TRBJ2-7; TRBD1 might be the D (5 bases). The receptor was isolated from a woman aged 40-49 years who had recovered from COVID-19. The sample taken for sequencing was peripheral blood. Written as DNA, the CDR3 is TGTGCCAGCAGCCGAGGCGGTAGACAGCCCTACTTC. This gives the protein CASSRGGRQPYF.